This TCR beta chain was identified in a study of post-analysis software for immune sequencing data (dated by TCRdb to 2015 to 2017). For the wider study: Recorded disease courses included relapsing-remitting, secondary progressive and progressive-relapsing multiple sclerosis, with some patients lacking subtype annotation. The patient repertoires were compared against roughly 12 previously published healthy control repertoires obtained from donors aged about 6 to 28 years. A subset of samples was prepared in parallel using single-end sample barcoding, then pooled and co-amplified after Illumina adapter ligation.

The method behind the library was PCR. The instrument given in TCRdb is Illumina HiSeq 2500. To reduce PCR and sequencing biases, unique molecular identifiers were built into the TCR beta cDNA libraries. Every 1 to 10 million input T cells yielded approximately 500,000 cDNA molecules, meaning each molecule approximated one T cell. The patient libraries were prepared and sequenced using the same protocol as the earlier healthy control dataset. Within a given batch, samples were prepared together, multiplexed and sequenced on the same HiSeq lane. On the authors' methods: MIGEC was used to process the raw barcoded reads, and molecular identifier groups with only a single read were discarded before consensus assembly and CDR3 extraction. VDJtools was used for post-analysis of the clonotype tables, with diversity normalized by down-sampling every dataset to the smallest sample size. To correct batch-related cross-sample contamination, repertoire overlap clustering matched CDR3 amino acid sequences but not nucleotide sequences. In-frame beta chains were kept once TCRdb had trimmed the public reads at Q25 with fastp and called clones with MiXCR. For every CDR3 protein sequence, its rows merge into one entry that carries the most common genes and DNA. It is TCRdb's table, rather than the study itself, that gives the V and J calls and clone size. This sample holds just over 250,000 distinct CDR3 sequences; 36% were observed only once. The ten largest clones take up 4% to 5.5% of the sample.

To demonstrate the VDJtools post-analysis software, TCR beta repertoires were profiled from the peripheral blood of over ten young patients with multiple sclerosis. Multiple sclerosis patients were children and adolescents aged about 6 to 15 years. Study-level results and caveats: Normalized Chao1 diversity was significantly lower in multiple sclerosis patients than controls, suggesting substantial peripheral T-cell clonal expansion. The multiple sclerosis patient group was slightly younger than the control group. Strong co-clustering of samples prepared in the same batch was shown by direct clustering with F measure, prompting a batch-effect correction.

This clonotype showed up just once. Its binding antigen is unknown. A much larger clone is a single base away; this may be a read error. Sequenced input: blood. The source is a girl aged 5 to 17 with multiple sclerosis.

The nucleotide sequence reads TGCAGTGCCCTAAGGGCGGCGGGAGGGACAGATACGCAGTATTTT. It encodes CSALRAAGGTDTQYF. The rearranged chain carries TRBV20-1 and TRBJ2-3; 9 bases in between match TRBD2. The germline V gene (reference sequence) provides CDR1 DFQATT and CDR2 SNEGSKA. Relative to germline, V is missing 6 bases and J is missing 3 bases, with 10 bases of the junction outside any gene match. The CDR3 measures 15 amino acids from cysteine to phenylalanine. The read is trimmed to its CDR3 DNA, 45 bases read in frame from base 1.